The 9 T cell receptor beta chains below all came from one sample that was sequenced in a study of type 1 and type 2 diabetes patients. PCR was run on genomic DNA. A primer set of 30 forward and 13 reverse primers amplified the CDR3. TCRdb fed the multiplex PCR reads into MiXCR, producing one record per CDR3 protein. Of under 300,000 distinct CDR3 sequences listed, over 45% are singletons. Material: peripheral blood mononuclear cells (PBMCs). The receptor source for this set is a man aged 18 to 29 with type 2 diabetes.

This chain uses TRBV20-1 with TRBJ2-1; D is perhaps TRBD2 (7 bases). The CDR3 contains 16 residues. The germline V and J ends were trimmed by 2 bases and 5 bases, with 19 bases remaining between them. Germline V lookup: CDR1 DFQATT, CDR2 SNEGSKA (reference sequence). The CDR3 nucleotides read TGCAGTGCTAGAAGTCTGGACAGCGGGGCGAACAATGAGCAGTTCTTC. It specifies CSARSLDSGANNEQFF.

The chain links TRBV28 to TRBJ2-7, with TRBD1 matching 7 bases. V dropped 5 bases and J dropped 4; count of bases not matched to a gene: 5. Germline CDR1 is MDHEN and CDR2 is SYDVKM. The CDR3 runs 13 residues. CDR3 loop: CASSPGQVYEQYF. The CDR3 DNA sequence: TGTGCCAGCAGTCCCGGACAGGTATACGAGCAGTACTTC.

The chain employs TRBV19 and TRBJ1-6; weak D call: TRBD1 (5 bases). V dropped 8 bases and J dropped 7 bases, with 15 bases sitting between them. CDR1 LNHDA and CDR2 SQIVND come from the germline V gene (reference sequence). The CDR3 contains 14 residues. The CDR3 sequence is CASAEAGSNSPLHF. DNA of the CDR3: TGTGCCAGTGCCGAGGCAGGGTCCAATTCACCCCTCCACTTT. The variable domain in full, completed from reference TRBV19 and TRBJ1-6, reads DGGITQSPKYLFRKEGQNVTLSCEQNLNHDAMYWYRQDPGQGLRLIYYSQIVNDFQKGDIAEGYSVSREKKESFPLTVTSAQKNPTAFYLCASAEAGSNSPLHFGNGTRLTVT.

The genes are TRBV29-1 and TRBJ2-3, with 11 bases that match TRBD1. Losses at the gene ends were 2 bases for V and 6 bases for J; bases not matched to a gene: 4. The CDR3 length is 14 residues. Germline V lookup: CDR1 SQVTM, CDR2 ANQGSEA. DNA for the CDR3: TGCAGCGTTGAAACGGGACAGGGGGTCGATACGCAGTATTTT. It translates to CSVETGQGVDTQYF.

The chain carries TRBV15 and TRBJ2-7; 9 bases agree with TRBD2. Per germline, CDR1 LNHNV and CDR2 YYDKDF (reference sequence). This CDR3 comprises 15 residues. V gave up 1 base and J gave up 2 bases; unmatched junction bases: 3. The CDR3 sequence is CATSRAAGGPYEQYF. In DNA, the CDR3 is TGTGCCACCAGCAGAGCAGCGGGGGGCCCCTACGAGCAGTACTTC.

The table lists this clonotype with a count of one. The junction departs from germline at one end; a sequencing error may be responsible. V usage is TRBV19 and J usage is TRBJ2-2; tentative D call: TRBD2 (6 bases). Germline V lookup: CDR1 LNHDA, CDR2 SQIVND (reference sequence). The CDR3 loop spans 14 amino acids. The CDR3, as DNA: TGTGCCAGTAGTATGGGGGGAATCGCCGGGGGGCTGTTTTTT. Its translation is CASSMGGIAGGLFF.

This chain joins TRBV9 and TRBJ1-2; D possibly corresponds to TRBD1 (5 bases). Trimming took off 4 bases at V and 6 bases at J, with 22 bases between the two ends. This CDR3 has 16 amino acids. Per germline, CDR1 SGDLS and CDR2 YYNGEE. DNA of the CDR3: TGTGCCAGCAGCCCCAGAGGGGTTTCTATAGCCCATGGCTACACCTTC. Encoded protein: CASSPRGVSIAHGYTF.

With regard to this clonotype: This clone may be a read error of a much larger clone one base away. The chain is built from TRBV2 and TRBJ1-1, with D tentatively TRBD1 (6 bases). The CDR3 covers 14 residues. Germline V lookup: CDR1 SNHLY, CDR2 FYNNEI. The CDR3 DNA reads TGTGCCAGCAGAGGCAGGGGCTTGAACACTAAAGCTTTCTTT. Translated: CASRGRGLNTKAFF. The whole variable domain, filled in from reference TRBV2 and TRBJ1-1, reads EPEVTQTPSHQVTQMGQEVILRCVPISNHLYFYWYRQILGQKVEFLVSFYNNEISEKSEIFDDQFSVERPDGSNFTLKIRSTKLEDSAMYFCASRGRGLNTKAFFGQGTRLTVV.

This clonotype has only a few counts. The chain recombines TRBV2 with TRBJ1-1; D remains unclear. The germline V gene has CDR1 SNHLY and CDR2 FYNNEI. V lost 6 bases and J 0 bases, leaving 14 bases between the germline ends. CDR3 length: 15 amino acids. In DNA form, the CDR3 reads TGTGCCAGCAGAGGGATTTTGAACATGAACACTGAAGCTTTCTTT. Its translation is CASRGILNMNTEAFF.